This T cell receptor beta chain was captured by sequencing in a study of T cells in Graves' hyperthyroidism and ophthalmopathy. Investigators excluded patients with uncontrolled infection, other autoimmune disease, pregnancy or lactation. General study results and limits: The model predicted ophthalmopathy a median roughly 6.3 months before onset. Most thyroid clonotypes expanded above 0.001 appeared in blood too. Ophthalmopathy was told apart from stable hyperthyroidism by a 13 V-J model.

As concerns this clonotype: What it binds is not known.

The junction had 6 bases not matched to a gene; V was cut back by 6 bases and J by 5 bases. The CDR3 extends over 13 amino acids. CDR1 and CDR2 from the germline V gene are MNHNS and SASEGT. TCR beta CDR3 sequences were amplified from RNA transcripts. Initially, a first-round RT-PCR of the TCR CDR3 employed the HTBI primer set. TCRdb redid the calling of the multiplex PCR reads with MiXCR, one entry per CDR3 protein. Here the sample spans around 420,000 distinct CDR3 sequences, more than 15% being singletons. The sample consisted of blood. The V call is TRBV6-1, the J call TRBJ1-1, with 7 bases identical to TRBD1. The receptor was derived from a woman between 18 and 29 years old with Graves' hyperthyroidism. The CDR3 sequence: CASSPGTETEAFF. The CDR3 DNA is TGTGCCAGCAGCCCCGGGACAGAGACTGAAGCTTTCTTT.